This T cell receptor (beta chain) was sequenced in a study of post-analysis software for immune sequencing data. Study results and caveats: Patients with multiple sclerosis recorded significantly lower normalized Chao1 diversity than controls, the study found.

Worth noting for this clonotype: Its specificity is unknown.

Unique molecular identifiers featured in each of the TCR beta cDNA libraries. MiXCR, run by TCRdb on the PCR reads, gives a single entry per CDR3 protein. Of a few hundred thousand distinct CDR3 sequences in the sample, around 34% were seen once. The specimen sequenced was blood. This sequence was found in a girl between 10 and 17 years old with multiple sclerosis.

CDR3 coding DNA: TGCGCCAGCAGCCAAGATGGAGCGGGAGGGCCGTATAATGAGCAGTTCTTC. It translates to CASSQDGAGGPYNEQFF. The genes are TRBV4-3 and TRBJ2-1; 10 positions match TRBD2. The CDR3 covers 17 residues. The trim removed 0 bases at V and 7 bases at J, leaving 9 bases unmatched. Germline CDR1 is LGHNA and CDR2 is YSLEER.